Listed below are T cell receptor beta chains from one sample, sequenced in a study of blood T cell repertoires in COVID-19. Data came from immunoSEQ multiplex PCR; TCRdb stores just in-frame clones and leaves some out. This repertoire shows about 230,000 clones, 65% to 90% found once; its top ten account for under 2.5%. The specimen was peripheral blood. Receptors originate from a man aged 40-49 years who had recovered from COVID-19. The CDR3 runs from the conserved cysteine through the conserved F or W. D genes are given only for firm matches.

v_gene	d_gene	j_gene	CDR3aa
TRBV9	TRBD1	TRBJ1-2	CASSVGLSVTGVHGYTF
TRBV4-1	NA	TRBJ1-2	CASSQGEWSGYGYTF
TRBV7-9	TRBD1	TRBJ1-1	CASSAWDRETEAFF
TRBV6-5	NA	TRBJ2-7	CASAPGVAYEQYF
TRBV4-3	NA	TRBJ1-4	CASSQDSGARNEKLFF
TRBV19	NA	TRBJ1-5	CASRFRPGRNSNQPQHF
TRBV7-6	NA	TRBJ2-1	CASSLGRGAHNEQFF
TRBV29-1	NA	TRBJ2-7	CSVAGEQYF
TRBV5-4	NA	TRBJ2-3	CASSTPTGTDTQYF
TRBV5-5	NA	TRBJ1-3	CASSLDPSGNTIYF
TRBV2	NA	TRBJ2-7	CASMRVIHEQYF
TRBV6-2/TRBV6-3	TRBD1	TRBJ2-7	CASSRRGRIYEQYF
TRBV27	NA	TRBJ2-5	CASSWGALQETQYF
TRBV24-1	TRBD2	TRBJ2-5	CATWTSGRGRQETQYF
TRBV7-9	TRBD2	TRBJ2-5	CASSFATGGRETQYF
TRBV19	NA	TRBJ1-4	CASSKQSTNEKLFF
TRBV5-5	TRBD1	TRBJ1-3	CASSTQTGTATGNTIYF
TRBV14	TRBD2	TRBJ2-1	CASSQTGTSVHNEQFF
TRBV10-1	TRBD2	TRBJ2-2	CASTGGLNTGELFF
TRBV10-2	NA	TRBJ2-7	CASSGPSEHGKRGGEQYF
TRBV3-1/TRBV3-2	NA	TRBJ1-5	CASSVDSNSNQPQHF
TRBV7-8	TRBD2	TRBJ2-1	CASIPAGTSAYNEQFF
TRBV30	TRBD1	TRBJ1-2	CAWSRNRGHYGYTF
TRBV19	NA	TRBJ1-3	CASAGGYSGNTIYF
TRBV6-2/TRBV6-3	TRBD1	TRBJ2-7	CASSSLMTGTYEQYF
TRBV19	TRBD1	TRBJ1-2	CASRSGQGFLANYGYTF
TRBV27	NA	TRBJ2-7	CASRPSDLYEQYF
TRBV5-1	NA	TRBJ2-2	CASSFDITVGELFF
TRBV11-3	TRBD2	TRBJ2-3	CASTRGGVSTDTQYF
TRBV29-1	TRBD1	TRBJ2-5	CSVIDREETQYF
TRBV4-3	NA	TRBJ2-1	CASSQDPSYNEQFF